This entry describes one TCR beta chain. As yet, its antigen is unknown. The CDR3 spans 16 residues. V was shortened by 3 bases and J by 0 bases, with 12 bases between the two germline ends. The germline V gene encodes CDR1 MNHEY and CDR2 SVGEGT. This sample stems from a study of T cell repertoires in cytomegalovirus infection. TCRdb independently ran MiXCR on the reads; one entry per CDR3 protein. This table has about 230,000 distinct CDR3 sequences, over 20% appearing once. Study observations and caveats: CMV-specific TCR beta clonotypes restricted by HLA-C were the ones dominating the ex vivo response.

The sequence was collected from a human donor in good health (CMV status not recorded). Some clones in this sample may be carry-over from other donors' samples. This chain links TRBV6-2 or TRBV6-3 with TRBJ1-5, with a weak D call TRBD1 (5 bases). The sequencing input was CD8+ T cells from PBMCs. The CDR3, as DNA: TGTGCCAGCAGTTATATGGGACCGGATAGCAATCAGCCCCAGCATTTT. Protein: CASSYMGPDSNQPQHF.